These T cell receptor beta chains were read from a single sample in a study of beta chain features in type 1 diabetes. Clones were sequenced by immunoSEQ multiplex PCR, and TCRdb holds only the in-frame ones, with some missing. The sample carries more than 300,000 clones, approximately 12% recorded once. The sample was naive CD4+ T cells from blood. The receptors were gathered from a man younger than 30 in good health. Both conserved end residues are part of each CDR3. A D gene is named only where the DNA matches it firmly. Clone size is shown for a subset of rows, as once, few, many or a class of expanded clone.

cdr3_length: 15
v_call: TRBV7-2
clone_size: few
j_call: TRBJ2-7
d_call: NA
cdr3_nt: TGTGCCAGCAGCTTAGTAGGAGCCTACACCTACGAGCAGTACTTC
cdr3_aa: CASSLVGAYTYEQYF

cdr3_length: 17
v_call: TRBV4-1
clone_size: NA
j_call: TRBJ2-1
d_call: TRBD1
cdr3_nt: TGCGCCAGCAGCCATGATCCGGGACAGGGGGGAACTAGTGAGCAGTTCTTC
cdr3_aa: CASSHDPGQGGTSEQFF

cdr3_length: 15
v_call: TRBV7-3
clone_size: few
j_call: TRBJ1-1
d_call: TRBD1
cdr3_nt: TGTGCCAGCAGCACCTCGACAGGGCCGAACACTGAAGCTTTCTTT
cdr3_aa: CASSTSTGPNTEAFF

cdr3_length: 13
v_call: TRBV25-1
clone_size: NA
j_call: TRBJ1-4
d_call: TRBD1
cdr3_nt: TGTGCCAGCAGTAGGACAGGGGATGAAAAACTGTTTTTT
cdr3_aa: CASSRTGDEKLFF

cdr3_length: 15
v_call: TRBV4-3
clone_size: many
j_call: TRBJ1-2
d_call: NA
cdr3_nt: TGCGCCAGCAGCCAAGATAACCGCGGAGTGGTTGGCTACACCTTC
cdr3_aa: CASSQDNRGVVGYTF

cdr3_length: 14
v_call: TRBV29-1
clone_size: few
j_call: TRBJ2-1
d_call: NA
cdr3_nt: TGCAGCGTTGATCTTCACAGCTCCTACAATGAGCAGTTCTTC
cdr3_aa: CSVDLHSSYNEQFF

cdr3_length: 17
v_call: TRBV7-2
clone_size: NA
j_call: TRBJ1-4
d_call: TRBD1
cdr3_nt: TGTGCCAGCAGCGGGGACAGGATTGCCTGGACTAATGAAAAACTGTTTTTT
cdr3_aa: CASSGDRIAWTNEKLFF

cdr3_length: 14
v_call: TRBV2
clone_size: NA
j_call: TRBJ2-7
d_call: NA
cdr3_nt: TGTGCCAGCAGTGAACGCACGAGCTCCTACGAGCAGTACTTC
cdr3_aa: CASSERTSSYEQYF

cdr3_length: 16
v_call: TRBV7-2
clone_size: few
j_call: TRBJ1-5
d_call: TRBD1
cdr3_nt: TGTGCCAGCAGCTTATCTCCAGGGGGTGGCAATCAGCCCCAGCATTTT
cdr3_aa: CASSLSPGGGNQPQHF

cdr3_length: 14
v_call: TRBV6-5
clone_size: NA
j_call: TRBJ2-3
d_call: NA
cdr3_nt: TGTGCCAGCAGTTATTCCCGCGAGGCAATGCCGCAGTATTTT
cdr3_aa: CASSYSREAMPQYF

cdr3_length: 15
v_call: TRBV7-2
clone_size: NA
j_call: TRBJ1-1
d_call: TRBD1
cdr3_nt: TGCGCCAGCAGCCAAGACCGACAGGGAAACACTGAAGCTTTCTTT
cdr3_aa: CASSQDRQGNTEAFF

cdr3_length: 12
v_call: TRBV6-1
clone_size: few
j_call: TRBJ2-2
d_call: NA
cdr3_nt: TGTGCCACCTACGGTCCCGTAGGGGAGCTGTTTTTT
cdr3_aa: CATYGPVGELFF

cdr3_length: 12
v_call: TRBV2
clone_size: NA
j_call: TRBJ2-2
d_call: NA
cdr3_nt: TGTGCCAGCAGGTCAAACACCGGGGAGCTGTTTTTT
cdr3_aa: CASRSNTGELFF

cdr3_length: 13
v_call: TRBV25-1
clone_size: few
j_call: TRBJ1-3
d_call: NA
cdr3_nt: TGTGCCAGCAGTGACAGGCCTGGAAACACCATATATTTT
cdr3_aa: CASSDRPGNTIYF

cdr3_length: 18
v_call: TRBV30
clone_size: few
j_call: TRBJ2-1
d_call: NA
cdr3_nt: TGTGCCTGGAGTTTAGTCCCCCTTTCTTTGAGCTCCTACAATGAGCAGTTCTTC
cdr3_aa: CAWSLVPLSLSSYNEQFF

cdr3_length: 14
v_call: TRBV5-6
clone_size: NA
j_call: TRBJ2-7
d_call: NA
cdr3_nt: TGTGCCAGCAGCTTGGTCGGGCGGGGCAACGAGCAGTACTTC
cdr3_aa: CASSLVGRGNEQYF

cdr3_length: 15
v_call: TRBV7-9
clone_size: few
j_call: TRBJ1-2
d_call: TRBD1
cdr3_nt: TGTGCCAGCAGCGTCGGGACAGGGGATCACTATGGCTACACCTTC
cdr3_aa: CASSVGTGDHYGYTF

cdr3_length: 16
v_call: TRBV4-3
clone_size: few
j_call: TRBJ1-4
d_call: TRBD1
cdr3_nt: TGCGCCAGCAGCCAATTTCAGGGGGCCTCTCGTGAAAAACTGTTTTTT
cdr3_aa: CASSQFQGASREKLFF

cdr3_length: 18
v_call: TRBV7-9
clone_size: few
j_call: TRBJ2-1
d_call: TRBD2
cdr3_nt: TGTGCCAGCAGCTTCGTTAACCTGACTAGCCCCGGCTACAATGAGCAGTTCTTC
cdr3_aa: CASSFVNLTSPGYNEQFF

cdr3_length: 14
v_call: TRBV29-1
clone_size: few
j_call: TRBJ1-1
d_call: NA
cdr3_nt: TGCAGCGTTGAAGTGCGGGTTATGAACACTGAAGCTTTCTTT
cdr3_aa: CSVEVRVMNTEAFF

cdr3_length: 17
v_call: TRBV7-6
clone_size: NA
j_call: TRBJ2-7
d_call: TRBD2
cdr3_nt: TGTGCCAGCAGCTTGGGGACTAGCGGGAGGCTCTCCTACGAGCAGTACTTC
cdr3_aa: CASSLGTSGRLSYEQYF

cdr3_length: 14
v_call: TRBV4-3
clone_size: few
j_call: TRBJ1-2
d_call: NA
cdr3_nt: TGCGCCAGCAGCCAAGTTAGTACAGGTTCTGGCTACACCTTC
cdr3_aa: CASSQVSTGSGYTF

cdr3_length: 21
v_call: TRBV12-5
clone_size: NA
j_call: TRBJ2-2
d_call: TRBD1
cdr3_nt: TGTGCTAGTGGCCGACCCTCTCCAACTCTGGGGCAGGGGGCGAGTACCGGGGAGCTGTTTTTT
cdr3_aa: CASGRPSPTLGQGASTGELFF

cdr3_length: 16
v_call: TRBV7-2
clone_size: few
j_call: TRBJ1-1
d_call: NA
cdr3_nt: TGTGCCAGCAGCTTAATCCTGCATTCGGTGAACACTGAAGCTTTCTTT
cdr3_aa: CASSLILHSVNTEAFF

cdr3_length: 14
v_call: TRBV2
clone_size: NA
j_call: TRBJ1-5
d_call: NA
cdr3_nt: TGTGCCAGCCAGCAGGGCAGTGGCAATCAGCCCCAGCATTTT
cdr3_aa: CASQQGSGNQPQHF

cdr3_length: 12
v_call: TRBV9
clone_size: few
j_call: TRBJ2-1
d_call: NA
cdr3_nt: TGTGCCAGCAGCGTAGGAGGAGGCGGGCTGTTCTTC
cdr3_aa: CASSVGGGGLFF

cdr3_length: 14
v_call: TRBV6-6
clone_size: few
j_call: TRBJ2-7
d_call: NA
cdr3_nt: TGTGCCAGCAGTTACCGCCCAGTTAACTACGAGCAGTACTTC
cdr3_aa: CASSYRPVNYEQYF

cdr3_length: 14
v_call: TRBV29-1
clone_size: few
j_call: TRBJ2-3
d_call: TRBD2
cdr3_nt: TGCAGCGTTTTGACTAGCGGGGGAGCAGATACGCAGTATTTT
cdr3_aa: CSVLTSGGADTQYF

cdr3_length: 18
v_call: TRBV30
clone_size: NA
j_call: TRBJ2-6
d_call: NA
cdr3_nt: TGTGCCTGGAGATCCTGGGGCGGGACCGCTGCTGGGGCCAACGTCCTGACTTTC
cdr3_aa: CAWRSWGGTAAGANVLTF

cdr3_length: 14
v_call: TRBV5-6
clone_size: few
j_call: TRBJ2-3
d_call: TRBD2
cdr3_nt: TGTGCCAGCATCCAGGGAGGGGAGACAGATACGCAGTATTTT
cdr3_aa: CASIQGGETDTQYF

cdr3_length: 12
v_call: TRBV5-4
clone_size: few
j_call: TRBJ2-3
d_call: NA
cdr3_nt: TGTGCCAGCAGCCCCTCCACAGATACGCAGTATTTT
cdr3_aa: CASSPSTDTQYF

cdr3_length: 15
v_call: TRBV9
clone_size: few
j_call: TRBJ1-1
d_call: NA
cdr3_nt: TGTGCCAGCAGCCCGAGACAGGCTGCCGACGCTGAAGCTTTCTTT
cdr3_aa: CASSPRQAADAEAFF

cdr3_length: 13
v_call: TRBV6-4
clone_size: NA
j_call: TRBJ2-3
d_call: NA
cdr3_nt: TGTGCCAGCAGTGACCAAGGAGGGAATACGCAGTATTTT
cdr3_aa: CASSDQGGNTQYF